The clone carrying this T cell receptor (beta chain) was seen more than once but under ten times. The data derive from a study of beta chain features in type 1 diabetes. The CDR3 is 13 residues long. Germline V gene data show CDR1 as MDHEN and CDR2 as SYDVKM. V trimming: 6 bases; J trimming: 9 bases; junction bases outside the gene matches: 6. Every isolated RNA sample was fully reverse transcribed, so sequencing captured expressed TCRB transcripts. Sequencing was performed with immunoSEQ multiplex PCR; in TCRdb, only in-frame clones are kept and a portion is missing. The profile shows some 330,000 clones, around 10% of them singletons.

This rearrangement joins TRBV28 to TRBJ2-2, with TRBD2 identical over 8 bases. The sequenced material came from naive CD4+ T cells from blood. The TCR comes from a woman aged 30 to 39 in good health. The CDR3: CASRTSVGWELFF. CDR3 in DNA: TGTGCCAGCAGGACTAGCGTCGGGTGGGAGCTGTTTTTT.